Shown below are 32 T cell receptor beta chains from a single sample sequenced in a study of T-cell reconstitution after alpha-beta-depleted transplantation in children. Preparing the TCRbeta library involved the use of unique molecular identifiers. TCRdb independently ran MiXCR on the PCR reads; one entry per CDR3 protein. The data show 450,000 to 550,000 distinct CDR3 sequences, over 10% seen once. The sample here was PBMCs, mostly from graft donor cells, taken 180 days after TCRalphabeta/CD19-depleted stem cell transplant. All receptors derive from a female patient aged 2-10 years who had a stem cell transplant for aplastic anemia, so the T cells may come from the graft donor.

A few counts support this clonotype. CDR3 residues: CASSQDHRSRDPLHF. The CDR3 region has the DNA TGCGCCAGCAGCCAAGATCACCGCAGTAGGGACCCCCTCCACTTT. This chain uses TRBV4-3 with TRBJ1-6, with D maybe TRBD1 (5 bases). Germline V CDR1 and CDR2: LGHNA, YSLEER. V was trimmed by 0 bases and J by 13 bases, leaving 16 bases between them. CDR3 length equals 15 residues.

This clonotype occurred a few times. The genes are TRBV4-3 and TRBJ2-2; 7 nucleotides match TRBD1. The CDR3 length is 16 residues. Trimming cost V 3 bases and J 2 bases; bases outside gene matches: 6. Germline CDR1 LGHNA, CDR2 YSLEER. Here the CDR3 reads CASSQETGSNTGELFF. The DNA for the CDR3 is TGCGCCAGCAGCCAGGAGACAGGGAGCAACACCGGGGAGCTGTTTTTT.

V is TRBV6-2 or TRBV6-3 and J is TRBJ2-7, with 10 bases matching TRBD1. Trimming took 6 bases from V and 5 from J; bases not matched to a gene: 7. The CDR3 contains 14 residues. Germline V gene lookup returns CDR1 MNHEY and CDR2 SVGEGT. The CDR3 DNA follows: TGTGCCAGCAGCACCCGGGACAGGGGCCACGAGCAGTACTTC. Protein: CASSTRDRGHEQYF.

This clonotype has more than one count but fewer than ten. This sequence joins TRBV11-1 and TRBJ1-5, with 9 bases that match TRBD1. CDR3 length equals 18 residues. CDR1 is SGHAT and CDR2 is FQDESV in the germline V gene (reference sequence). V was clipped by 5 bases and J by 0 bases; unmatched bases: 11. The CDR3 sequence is CASSKPGQGPYSNQPQHF. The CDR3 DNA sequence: TGTGCCAGCAGCAAACCGGGACAGGGCCCTTATAGCAATCAGCCCCAGCATTTT.

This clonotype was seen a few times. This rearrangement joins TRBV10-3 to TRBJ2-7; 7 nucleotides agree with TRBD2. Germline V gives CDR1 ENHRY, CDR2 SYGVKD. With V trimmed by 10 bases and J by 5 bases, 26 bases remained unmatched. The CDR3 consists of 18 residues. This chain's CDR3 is CATKRRVVGGGSSNEQYV. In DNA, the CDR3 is TGTGCCACAAAACGACGTGTTGTGGGCGGCGGGAGTTCAAACGAGCAGTACGTC.

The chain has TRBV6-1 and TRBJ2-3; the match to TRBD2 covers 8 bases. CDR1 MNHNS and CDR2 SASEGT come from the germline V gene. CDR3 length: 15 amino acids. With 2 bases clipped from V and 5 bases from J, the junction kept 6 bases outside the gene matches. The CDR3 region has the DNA TGTGCCAGCAGTGAATGGACTAGCATCGGAGATACGCAGTATTTT. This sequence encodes CASSEWTSIGDTQYF.

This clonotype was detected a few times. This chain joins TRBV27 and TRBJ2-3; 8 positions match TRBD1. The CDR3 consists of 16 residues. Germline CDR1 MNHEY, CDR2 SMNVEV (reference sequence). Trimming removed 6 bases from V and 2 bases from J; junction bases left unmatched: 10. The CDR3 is CASRTSRTGYTDTQYF. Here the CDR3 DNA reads TGTGCCAGCAGAACCTCGAGGACAGGGTACACAGATACGCAGTATTTT.

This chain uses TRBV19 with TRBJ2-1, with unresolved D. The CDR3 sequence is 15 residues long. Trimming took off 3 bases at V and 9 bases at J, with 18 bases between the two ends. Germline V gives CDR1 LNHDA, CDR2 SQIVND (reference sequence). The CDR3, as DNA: TGTGCCAGTAGTATCCGGTTTGAGTTATTCGCTGAGCAGTTCTTC. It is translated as CASSIRFELFAEQFF.

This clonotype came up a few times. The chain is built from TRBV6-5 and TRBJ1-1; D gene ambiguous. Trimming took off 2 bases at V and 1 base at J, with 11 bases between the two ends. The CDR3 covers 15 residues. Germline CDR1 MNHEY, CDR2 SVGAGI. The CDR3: CASSYDRVGNTEAFF. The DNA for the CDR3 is TGTGCCAGCAGTTACGATAGGGTGGGGAACACTGAAGCTTTCTTT.

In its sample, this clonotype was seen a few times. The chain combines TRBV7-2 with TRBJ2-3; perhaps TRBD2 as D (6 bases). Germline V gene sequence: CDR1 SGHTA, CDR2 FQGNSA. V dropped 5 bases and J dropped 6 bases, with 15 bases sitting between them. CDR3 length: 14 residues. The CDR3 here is CASSGDSGGDTQYF. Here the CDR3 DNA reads TGTGCCAGCAGCGGGGACTCCGGAGGGGATACGCAGTATTTT.

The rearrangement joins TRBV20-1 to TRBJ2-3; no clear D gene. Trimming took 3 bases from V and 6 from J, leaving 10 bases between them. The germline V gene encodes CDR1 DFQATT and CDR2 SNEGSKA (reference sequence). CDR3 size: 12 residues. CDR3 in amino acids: CSARAYPDTQYF. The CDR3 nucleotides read TGCAGTGCTAGGGCCTATCCGGATACGCAGTATTTT.

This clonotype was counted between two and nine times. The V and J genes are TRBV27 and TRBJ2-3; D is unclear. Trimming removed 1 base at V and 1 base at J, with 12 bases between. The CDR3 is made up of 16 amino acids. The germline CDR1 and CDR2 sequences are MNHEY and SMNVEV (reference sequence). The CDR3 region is CASSLYGRPGTDTQYF. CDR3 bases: TGTGCCAGCAGTTTATACGGGCGCCCCGGCACAGATACGCAGTATTTT.

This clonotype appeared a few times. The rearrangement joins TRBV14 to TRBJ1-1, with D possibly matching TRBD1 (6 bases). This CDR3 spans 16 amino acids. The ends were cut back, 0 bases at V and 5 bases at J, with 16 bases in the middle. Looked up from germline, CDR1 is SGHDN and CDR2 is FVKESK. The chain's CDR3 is CASSQDPPGAVTEAFF. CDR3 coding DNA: TGTGCCAGCAGCCAAGATCCGCCGGGGGCTGTAACTGAAGCTTTCTTT.

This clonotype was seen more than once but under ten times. CDR3 in amino acids: CASTSGTGRVWANVLTF. The CDR3 DNA follows: TGTGCCAGCACTTCCGGGACAGGGAGAGTCTGGGCCAACGTCCTGACTTTC. The chain links TRBV5-6 to TRBJ2-6, with 9 bases that match TRBD1. The CDR3 length is 17 residues. Per the germline V gene, CDR1 is SGHDT and CDR2 is YYEEEE. The ends lost 6 bases at V and 5 bases at J; junction bases unmatched: 12.

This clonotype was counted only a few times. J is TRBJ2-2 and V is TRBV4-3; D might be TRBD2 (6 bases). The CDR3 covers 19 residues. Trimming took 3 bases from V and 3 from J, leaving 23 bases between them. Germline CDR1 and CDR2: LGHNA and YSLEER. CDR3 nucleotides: TGCGCCAGCAGCCACTATAGTTTTTGGGGGGATGGATACACCGGGGAGCTGTTTTTT. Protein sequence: CASSHYSFWGDGYTGELFF.

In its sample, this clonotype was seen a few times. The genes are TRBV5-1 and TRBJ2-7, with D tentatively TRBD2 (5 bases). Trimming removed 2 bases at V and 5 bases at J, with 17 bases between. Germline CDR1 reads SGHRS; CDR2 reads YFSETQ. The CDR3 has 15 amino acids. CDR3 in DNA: TGCGCCAGCAGCTTCTCAGTCGGGGTAAGCCACGAGCAGTACTTC. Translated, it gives CASSFSVGVSHEQYF.

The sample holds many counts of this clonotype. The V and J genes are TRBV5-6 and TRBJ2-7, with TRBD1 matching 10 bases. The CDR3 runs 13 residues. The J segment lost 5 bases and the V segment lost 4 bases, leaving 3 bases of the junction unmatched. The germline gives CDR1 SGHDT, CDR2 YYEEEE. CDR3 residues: CASSRQGADEQYV. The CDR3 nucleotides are TGTGCCAGCAGCAGACAGGGGGCGGACGAGCAGTACGTC.

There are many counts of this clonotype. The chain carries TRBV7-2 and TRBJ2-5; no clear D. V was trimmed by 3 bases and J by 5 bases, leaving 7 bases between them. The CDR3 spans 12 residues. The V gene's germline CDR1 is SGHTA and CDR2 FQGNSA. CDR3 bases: TGTGCCAGCAGCTTGAGAAGGGAGACCCAGTACTTC. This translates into CASSLRRETQYF. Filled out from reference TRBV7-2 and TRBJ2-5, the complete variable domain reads GAGVSQSPSNKVTEKGKDVELRCDPISGHTALYWYRQSLGQGLEFLIYFQGNSAPDKSGLPSDRFSAERTGGSVSTLTIQRTQQEDSAVYLCASSLRRETQYFGPGTRLLVL.

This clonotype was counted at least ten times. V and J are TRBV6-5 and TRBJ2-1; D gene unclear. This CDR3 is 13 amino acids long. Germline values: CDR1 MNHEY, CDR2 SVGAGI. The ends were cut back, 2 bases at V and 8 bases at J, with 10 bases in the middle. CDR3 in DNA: TGTGCCAGCAGTTACGGGTGGGGTCATGAGCAGTTCTTC. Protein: CASSYGWGHEQFF.

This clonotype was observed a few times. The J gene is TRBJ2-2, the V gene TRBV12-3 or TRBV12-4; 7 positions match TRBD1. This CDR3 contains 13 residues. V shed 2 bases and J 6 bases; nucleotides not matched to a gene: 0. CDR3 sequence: CASSLTGAGELFF. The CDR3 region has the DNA TGTGCCAGCAGTTTAACAGGGGCCGGGGAGCTGTTTTTT.

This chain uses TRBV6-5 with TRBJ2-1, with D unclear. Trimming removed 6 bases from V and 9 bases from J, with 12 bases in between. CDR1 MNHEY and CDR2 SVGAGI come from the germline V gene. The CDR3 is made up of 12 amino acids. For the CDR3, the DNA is TGTGCCAGCAGCAGTAACTGGGCTGAGCAGTTCTTC. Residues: CASSSNWAEQFF.

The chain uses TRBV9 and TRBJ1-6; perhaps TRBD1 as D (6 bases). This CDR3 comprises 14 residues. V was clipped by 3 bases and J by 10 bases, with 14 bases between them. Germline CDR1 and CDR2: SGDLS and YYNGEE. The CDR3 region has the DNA TGTGCCAGCAGCGCCCCAGGGGTGCGGTCACCCCTCCACTTT. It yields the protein CASSAPGVRSPLHF.

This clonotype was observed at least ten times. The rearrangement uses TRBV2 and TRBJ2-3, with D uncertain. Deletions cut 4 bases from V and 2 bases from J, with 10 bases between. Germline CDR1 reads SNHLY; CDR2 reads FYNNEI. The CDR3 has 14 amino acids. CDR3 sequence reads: CASSAEFATDTQYF. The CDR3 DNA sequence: TGTGCCAGCAGTGCGGAGTTCGCCACAGATACGCAGTATTTT.

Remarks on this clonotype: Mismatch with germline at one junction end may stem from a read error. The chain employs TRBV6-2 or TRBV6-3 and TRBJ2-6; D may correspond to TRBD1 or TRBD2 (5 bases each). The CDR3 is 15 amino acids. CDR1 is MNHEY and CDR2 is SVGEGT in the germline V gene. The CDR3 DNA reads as TGTGCCAGCACACGGGTGGAGGCTGGGGCCAACGGCCTGACTTTC. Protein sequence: CASTRVEAGANGLTF.

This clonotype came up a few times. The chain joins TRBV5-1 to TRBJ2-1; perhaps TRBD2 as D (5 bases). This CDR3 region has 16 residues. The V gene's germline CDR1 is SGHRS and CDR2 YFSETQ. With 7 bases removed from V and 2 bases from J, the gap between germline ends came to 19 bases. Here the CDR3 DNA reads TGCGCCAGCTCCCCCCTCGGGAACAAACCCTACAATGAGCAGTTCTTC. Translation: CASSPLGNKPYNEQFF.

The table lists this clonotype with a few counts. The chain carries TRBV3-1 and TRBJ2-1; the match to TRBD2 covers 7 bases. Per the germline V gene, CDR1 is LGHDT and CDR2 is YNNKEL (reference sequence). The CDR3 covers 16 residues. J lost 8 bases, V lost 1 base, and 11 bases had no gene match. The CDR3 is CASSQVWAGAPDEQFF. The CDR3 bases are TGTGCCAGCAGCCAAGTTTGGGCGGGAGCCCCCGATGAGCAGTTCTTC.

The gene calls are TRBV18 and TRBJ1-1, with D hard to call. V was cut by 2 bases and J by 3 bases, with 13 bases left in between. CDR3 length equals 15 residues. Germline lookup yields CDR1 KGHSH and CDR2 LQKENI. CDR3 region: CASSPTPSPDTEAFF. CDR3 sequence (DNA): TGTGCCAGCTCACCAACACCTTCCCCGGACACTGAAGCTTTCTTT.

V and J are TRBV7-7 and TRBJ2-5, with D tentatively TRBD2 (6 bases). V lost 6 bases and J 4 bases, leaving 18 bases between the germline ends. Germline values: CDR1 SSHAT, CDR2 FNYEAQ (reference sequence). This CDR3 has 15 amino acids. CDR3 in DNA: TGTGCCAGCAGTTATGAAACGGGACTTGGAGAGACCCAGTACTTC. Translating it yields CASSYETGLGETQYF.

The CDR3 DNA reads as TGTGCCAGCAGTTCAAACCAGGGTCGACGGGCCCCTGAAGCTTTCTTT. This codes for CASSSNQGRRAPEAFF. The rearrangement joins TRBV6-5 to TRBJ1-1; possible D gene TRBD1, 5 bases. The germline CDR1 and CDR2 sequences are MNHEY and SVGAGI. V was shortened by 4 bases and J by 6 bases, with 21 bases between the two germline ends. The CDR3 sequence is 16 residues long.

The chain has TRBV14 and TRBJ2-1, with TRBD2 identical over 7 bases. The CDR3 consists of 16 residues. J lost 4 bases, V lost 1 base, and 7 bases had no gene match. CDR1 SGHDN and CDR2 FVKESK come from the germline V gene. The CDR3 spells CASSQGSSGQYNEQFF. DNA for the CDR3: TGTGCCAGCAGCCAAGGGTCTAGCGGACAATACAATGAGCAGTTCTTC.

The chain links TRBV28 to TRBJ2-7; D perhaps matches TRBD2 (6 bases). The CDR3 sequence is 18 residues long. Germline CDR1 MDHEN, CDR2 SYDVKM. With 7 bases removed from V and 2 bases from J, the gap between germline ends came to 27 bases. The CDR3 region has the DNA TGTGCCAGCACCTTCGGAGGACTAACTAGTTCCGGAGCCTACGAGCAGTACTTC. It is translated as CASTFGGLTSSGAYEQYF.

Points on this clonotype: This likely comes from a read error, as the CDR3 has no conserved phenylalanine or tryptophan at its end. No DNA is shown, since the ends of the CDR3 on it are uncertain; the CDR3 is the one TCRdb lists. This chain's CDR3 is CASGLVFPLLGLG. The chain has TRBV12-5 and TRBJ1-4; the D call in the table, TRBD1, was not verified against the DNA. The germline V gene encodes CDR1 LGHNT and CDR2 FRNRAP. The CDR3 is made up of 13 amino acids, end residues included.